This T cell receptor beta chain was retrieved from a study of T cells in narcolepsy. Study-level information: Donors had narcolepsy type 1 or type 2, or were healthy controls.

Study-level points and caveats: Autoreactive clonotypes reportedly recurred in blood of same and different patients, not controls. Comparing one patient's CSF and blood CD4+ clonotypes highlighted HCRT- and TRIB2-specific autoreactive clonotypes.

CDR3 length: 13 amino acids. V dropped 8 bases and J dropped 5 bases, with 15 bases sitting between them. Germline CDR1 SNHLY, CDR2 FYNNEI. Assay: immunoSEQ multiplex PCR; the TCRdb copy retains only in-frame clones and omits some. The profile shows about 34,000 clones, over 65% of them singletons. Remarks on this clone: Its antigen is unidentified.

V usage is TRBV2 and J usage is TRBJ1-2, with a weak D call TRBD1 (5 bases). The receptor comes from a human donor in good health. The specimen was memory (CD45RA-) CD4+ T cells from blood. CDR3 loop: CASVIGVGYGYTF. In nucleotides, the CDR3 is TGTGCCAGCGTAATAGGGGTCGGGTATGGCTACACCTTC.